The 22 T cell receptor beta chains presented below share a single source sample, sequenced in a study of blood T cell repertoires in COVID-19. Clones were read by immunoSEQ multiplex PCR, and TCRdb kept only the in-frame ones, dropping some. The table includes tens of thousands of clones, 65% to 90% detected once. Sequencing input: peripheral blood. All receptors derive from a man over 45 with COVID-19, enrolled during active disease.

V is TRBV6-2 or TRBV6-3 and J is TRBJ1-6; weak D call: TRBD1 (5 bases). This CDR3 has 14 residues. V was cut by 6 bases and J by 5 bases, with 11 bases left in between. Germline V CDR1 and CDR2: MNHEY, SVGEGT. CDR3 loop: CASSSRADNSPLHF. The CDR3 bases are TGTGCCAGCAGCAGCAGGGCGGATAATTCACCCCTCCACTTT.

This chain uses TRBV6-5 with TRBJ1-1; 7 bases line up with TRBD1. V trimming: 5 bases; J trimming: 8 bases; junction bases outside the gene matches: 14. This CDR3 is built from 15 residues. Germline assignment: CDR1 MNHEY and CDR2 SVGAGI. The CDR3 loop reads CASSRTDREVVEAFF. CDR3 nucleotide sequence: TGTGCCAGCAGTCGAACCGACAGGGAAGTTGTCGAAGCTTTCTTT.

This rearrangement joins TRBV7-3 to TRBJ2-2; 9 bases map to TRBD2. With V trimmed by 3 bases and J by 5 bases, 7 bases remained unmatched. Germline V gene data show CDR1 as SGHTA and CDR2 as FQGTGA. The CDR3 totals 16 residues. DNA for the CDR3: TGTGCCAGCAGCTTGGGTAGCCTAGCGGGGACCGGGGAGCTGTTTTTT. Protein sequence: CASSLGSLAGTGELFF.

This clone has only one observation. This chain links TRBV7-8 with TRBJ2-1; TRBD2 matches 11 bases. This CDR3 is built from 15 residues. The trim removed 5 bases at V and 10 bases at J, leaving 10 bases unmatched. Germline V gives CDR1 SGHVS, CDR2 FQNEAQ. DNA for the CDR3: TGTGCCAGCAGCACGACTAGCGGGGTACGGTGGGAGCAGTTCTTC. This codes for CASSTTSGVRWEQFF.

V gene TRBV10-3 combines with J gene TRBJ1-2; unclear D gene. In germline, CDR1 is ENHRY, CDR2 SYGVKD. CDR3 length: 11 residues. Trimming took 10 bases from V and 3 from J, leaving 9 bases between them. The CDR3 bases are TGTGCCACCTATTCGGACTATGGCTACACCTTC. It encodes CATYSDYGYTF.

This clone was recorded once. CDR3 DNA sequence: TGTGCCAGCAGTGACCTGACAGGGTCAAGCAATCAGCCCCAGCATTTT. This encodes CASSDLTGSSNQPQHF. This rearrangement joins TRBV6-4 to TRBJ1-5; 7 positions match TRBD1. Germline V gives CDR1 MRHNA, CDR2 SNTAGT. V lost 2 bases to trimming and J lost 1 base; unmatched junction nucleotides: 5. The CDR3 has 16 amino acids.

DNA for the CDR3: TGCAGCGTTGAACCAATAGCTTCCCTGAGCAATGAGCAGTTCTTC. Encoded protein: CSVEPIASLSNEQFF. V and J are TRBV29-1 and TRBJ2-1; D gene uncertain. Germline-derived CDR1 and CDR2 are SQVTM and ANQGSEA. Trimming took 2 bases from V and 6 from J, leaving 17 bases between them. This CDR3 region has 15 residues.

The V call is TRBV15, the J call TRBJ2-1, with no clear D. Per the germline V gene, CDR1 is LNHNV and CDR2 is YYDKDF (reference sequence). The germline V and J ends were trimmed by 0 bases and 7 bases, with 10 bases remaining between them. The CDR3 sequence is 14 residues long. CDR3 residues: CATSRDLENNEQFF. The CDR3 region has the DNA TGTGCCACCAGCAGAGATCTAGAGAATAATGAGCAGTTCTTC.

V gene TRBV30 combines with J gene TRBJ2-2; weak D call: TRBD1 (6 bases). The CDR3 spans 14 residues. V was cut by 4 bases and J by 3 bases, with 12 bases left in between. Germline V gives CDR1 GTSNPN, CDR2 SVGIG (reference sequence). The chain's CDR3 is CAWIQDRYTGELFF. The CDR3 DNA follows: TGTGCCTGGATACAGGACAGATACACCGGGGAGCTGTTTTTT.

The CDR3 sequence is CASSLAAGGGYTF. DNA of the CDR3: TGTGCCAGCAGCTTGGCGGCTGGGGGGGGCTACACCTTC. V usage is TRBV5-4 and J usage is TRBJ1-2, with D maybe TRBD1 (5 bases). Germline V gene lookup returns CDR1 SGHNT and CDR2 YYREEE (reference sequence). CDR3 length equals 13 residues. The ends were cut back, 0 bases at V and 8 bases at J, with 11 bases in the middle.

This chain joins TRBV19 and TRBJ1-4; TRBD1 agrees at 9 bases. With V trimmed by 5 bases and J by 6 bases, 10 bases remained unmatched. This CDR3 has 16 amino acids. Germline V CDR1 and CDR2: LNHDA, SQIVND (reference sequence). Written as DNA, the CDR3 is TGTGCCAGTAGTCATCCCCGCCGGGACAGGGATGAAAAACTGTTTTTT. It encodes CASSHPRRDRDEKLFF.

The chain employs TRBV7-6 and TRBJ2-7; possibly TRBD1 for D (6 bases). This CDR3 is built from 16 residues. The V gene's germline CDR1 is SGHVS and CDR2 FNYEAQ. V lost 4 bases to trimming and J lost 2 bases, with 18 bases between them. CDR3 in DNA: TGTGCCAGCAGCTCGCTCCGGGACAAGGGGCCCTACGAGCAGTACTTC. Its protein is CASSSLRDKGPYEQYF.

The chain combines TRBV11-2 with TRBJ1-1; unclear D gene. V was trimmed by 3 bases and J by 5 bases, leaving 7 bases between them. Germline lookup yields CDR1 SGHAT and CDR2 FQNNGV. The CDR3 length is 12 residues. The CDR3 reads CASSFLLTEAFF. DNA for the CDR3: TGTGCCAGCAGCTTTCTTCTAACTGAAGCTTTCTTT.

This chain joins TRBV6-5 and TRBJ2-2, with D uncertain. V lost 3 bases to trimming and J lost 1 base, with 9 bases between them. The germline V gene has CDR1 MNHEY and CDR2 SVGAGI. The CDR3 runs to 15 residues. This CDR3 is CASSYDNRNTGELFF. The DNA for the CDR3 is TGTGCCAGCAGTTATGATAACAGGAACACCGGGGAGCTGTTTTTT.

CDR3 bases: TGTGCCAGCACCGACCCAGGGCCCGGGAGTTCACCCCTCCACTTT. It translates to CASTDPGPGSSPLHF. This sequence joins TRBV28 and TRBJ1-6; a weak D match, TRBD1 (5 bases). V was shortened by 7 bases and J by 9 bases, with 19 bases between the two germline ends. Germline assignment: CDR1 MDHEN and CDR2 SYDVKM. The CDR3 is 15 residues long. The full variable domain, with the rest looked up from reference TRBV28 and TRBJ1-6, is DVKVTQSSRYLVKRTGEKVFLECVQDMDHENMFWYRQDPGLGLRLIYFSYDVKMKEKGDIPEGYSVSREKKERFSLILESASTNQTSMYLCASTDPGPGSSPLHFGNGTRLTVT.

The rearrangement joins TRBV7-2 to TRBJ1-2, with D perhaps matching TRBD1 (6 bases). V shed 0 bases and J shed 3 bases, with 14 bases lying between them. This CDR3 is 16 amino acids long. Germline V gene data show CDR1 as SGHTA and CDR2 as FQGNSA. In nucleotides, the CDR3 is TGTGCCAGCAGCTTAGCAAGGACAGTCCCTGACTATGGCTACACCTTC. Translating gives CASSLARTVPDYGYTF.

The V and J genes are TRBV4-2 and TRBJ1-1; D might be TRBD1 (5 bases). Trimming took 4 bases from V and 6 from J, leaving 9 bases between them. CDR3 length: 12 amino acids. Germline lookup yields CDR1 LGHNA and CDR2 YNFKEQ. The CDR3 here is CASSLQGAEAFF. The CDR3 bases are TGTGCCAGCAGCCTCCAAGGGGCTGAAGCTTTCTTT.

The V call is TRBV5-1, the J call TRBJ2-7, with 7 bases identical to TRBD1. CDR1 is SGHRS, CDR2 YFSETQ, per germline. The V gene end was trimmed by 4 bases and the J gene end by 5 bases; junction bases not matched to a gene: 9. The CDR3 spans 14 residues. In DNA form, the CDR3 reads TGCGCCAGCAGCACCTCCGGGACAGCCCACGAGCAGTACTTC. It is translated as CASSTSGTAHEQYF.

The chain links TRBV7-9 to TRBJ2-2, with D perhaps TRBD1 (5 bases). The CDR3 length is 14 residues. CDR1 SEHNR and CDR2 FQNEAQ come from the germline V gene (reference sequence). V was shortened by 5 bases and J by 4 bases, with 11 bases between the two germline ends. The CDR3: CASSTYRSTGELFF. DNA for the CDR3: TGTGCCAGCAGCACCTACAGGAGCACCGGGGAGCTGTTTTTT.

The rearrangement uses TRBV11-2 and TRBJ2-1, with 15 bases aligning to TRBD2. Germline assignment: CDR1 SGHAT and CDR2 FQNNGV. V shed 5 bases, J shed 7 bases, and the junction held 15 bases outside the gene matches. The CDR3 is 19 amino acids. The CDR3 reads CASSIRTSGRANSGNEQFF. The CDR3 DNA sequence: TGTGCCAGCAGCATACGGACTAGCGGGAGGGCCAATTCGGGGAATGAGCAGTTCTTC. Drawing the rest from reference TRBV11-2 and TRBJ2-1, the complete variable domain is EAGVAQSPRYKIIEKRQSVAFWCNPISGHATLYWYQQILGQGPKLLIQFQNNGVVDDSQLPKDRFSAERLKGVDSTLKIQPAKLEDSAVYLCASSIRTSGRANSGNEQFFGPGTRLTVL.

This sequence joins TRBV14 and TRBJ2-3; D gene uncertain. Germline CDR1 is SGHDN and CDR2 is FVKESK. There are 15 residues in the CDR3. V was trimmed by 0 bases and J by 1 base, leaving 8 bases between them. The CDR3 DNA reads as TGTGCCAGCAGCCAAGATATGTCCGGCACAGATACGCAGTATTTT. It encodes CASSQDMSGTDTQYF.

This clone occurred a few times. This chain uses TRBV28 with TRBJ2-2; D remains unclear. Looked up from germline, CDR1 is MDHEN and CDR2 is SYDVKM. The germline V and J ends were trimmed by 6 bases and 1 base, with 12 bases remaining between them. The CDR3 is made up of 15 amino acids. The CDR3 bases are TGTGCCAGCAGCCGACGACAACTGAACACCGGGGAGCTGTTTTTT. Encoded protein: CASSRRQLNTGELFF.